This T cell receptor beta chain stems from a study of T-cell reconstitution after alpha-beta-depleted transplantation in children. The study, taken as a whole, reports: Newly produced T cells mostly accounted for T-cell counts and diversity one year post-transplant. In some patients, recipient T cells and intrathymic progenitors surviving conditioning explained high day-60 diversity. Alpha-beta T cells about two months after transplant reportedly derived from several hundred expanded graft clones.

At least ten counts were recorded for this clonotype. The antigen remains unidentified. Unique molecular identifiers were used in preparing the TCRbeta library. TCRdb re-called the PCR reads through MiXCR, storing one row per CDR3 protein. The sample has some 840,000 distinct CDR3 sequences, about 15% seen once. With 6 bases removed from V and 4 bases from J, the gap between germline ends came to 10 bases. The CDR3 extends over 13 amino acids. The TCR comes from a male patient between 5 and 17 years old who had a stem cell transplant for acute lymphoblastic leukemia, so the T cells may come from the graft donor. The sequenced sample was PBMCs, mostly from graft donor cells, obtained 360 days after TCRalphabeta/CD19-depleted stem cell transplant. The chain joins TRBV12-3 or TRBV12-4 to TRBJ1-3; D is possibly TRBD1 (5 bases). CDR3: CASSQGSGNTIYF. The CDR3 nucleotides are TGTGCCAGCAGCCAGGGTTCCGGAAACACCATATATTTT.